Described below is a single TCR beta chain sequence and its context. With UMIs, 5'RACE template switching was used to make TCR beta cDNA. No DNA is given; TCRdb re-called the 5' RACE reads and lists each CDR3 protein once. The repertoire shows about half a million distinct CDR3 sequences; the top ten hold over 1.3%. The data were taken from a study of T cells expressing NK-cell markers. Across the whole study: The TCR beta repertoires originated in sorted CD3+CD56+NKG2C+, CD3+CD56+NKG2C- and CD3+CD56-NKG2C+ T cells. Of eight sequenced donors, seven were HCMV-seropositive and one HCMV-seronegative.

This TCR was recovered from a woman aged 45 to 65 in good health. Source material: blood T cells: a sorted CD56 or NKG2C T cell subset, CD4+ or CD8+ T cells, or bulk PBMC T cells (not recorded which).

The CDR3 region is CASSPGGVRTEAFF. The rearrangement uses TRBV5-1 and TRBJ1-1; with no DNA, the TCRdb D assignment of TRBD1 cannot be verified. The germline CDR1 and CDR2 sequences are SGHRS and YFSETQ. The CDR3 sequence is 14 residues long.